Presented here are 22 T cell receptor beta chains from one specimen sequenced in a study of PD-1 blockade in classical Hodgkin lymphoma (dated by TCRdb to the early 2020s). Interpreted using the paper, the time point label stands for: cycle 4 day 1 (C4D1), after more than five weeks of nivolumab. Every trial patient had relapsed following autologous stem cell transplantation, and prior brentuximab vedotin exposure was what differed among cohorts A, B and C. A Miltenyi CD4+ T cell isolation kit was used for magnetic negative selection to purify CD4+ T cells from thawed PBMCs. Library generation was performed with the immunoSEQ multiplex PCR assay. TCRdb holds this immuneACCESS table with in-frame rearrangements only. Some clones are missing; in checked studies, unresolved V genes explain under half, and the rest has no known cause. In this sample the table shows 30,000 or so clones, about 85% of which occur a single time. 0.4% to 0.45% of the sample is in the top ten clones.

Sequencing was performed on CD4+ T cells from blood, taken before the fourth cycle of nivolumab. The receptors come from a human donor with classical Hodgkin lymphoma.

The J gene is TRBJ1-4, the V gene TRBV4-1; 7 bases fit TRBD1. V shed 2 bases, J shed 6 bases, and the junction held 6 bases outside the gene matches. The CDR3 is 15 residues long. In germline, CDR1 is MGHRA, CDR2 YSYEKL. As DNA, the CDR3 is TGCGCCAGCAGCCAACTCGGACAGGCGGATGAAAAACTGTTTTTT. This gives the protein CASSQLGQADEKLFF.

The chain has TRBV7-9 and TRBJ2-3, with D unclear. V was cut by 2 bases and J by 4 bases, with 10 bases left in between. This CDR3 is built from 14 residues. Germline V gene lookup returns CDR1 SEHNR and CDR2 FQNEAQ (reference sequence). In nucleotides, the CDR3 is TGTGCCAGCAGCTTACTGAGTTCTGCAGATACGCAGTATTTT. Its protein product is CASSLLSSADTQYF.

The chain is built from TRBV29-1 and TRBJ1-3; D is undetermined. The CDR3 covers 13 residues. The V end lost 1 base, the J end lost 2 bases, and 6 bases lay between the germline ends. Germline loops: CDR1 SQVTM, CDR2 ANQGSEA. The CDR3 DNA sequence: TGCAGCGTTGAAGGGACGGCTGGAAACACCATATATTTT. Protein sequence: CSVEGTAGNTIYF. The full variable domain, in which reference TRBV29-1 and TRBJ1-3 provide the parts outside the CDR3, is SAVISQKPSRDICQRGTSLTIQCQVDSQVTMMFWYRQQPGQSLTLIATANQGSEATYESGFVIDKFPISRPNLTFSTLTVSNMSPEDSSIYLCSVEGTAGNTIYFGEGSWLTVV.

A few counts support this clone. V gene TRBV5-5 combines with J gene TRBJ1-5; no firm D call. Germline loops: CDR1 SGHKS, CDR2 YYEKEE (reference sequence). CDR3 length: 13 amino acids. Trimming removed 1 base from V and 5 bases from J, with 7 bases in between. CDR3 amino acids: CASSLLWDQPQHF. The CDR3 bases are TGTGCCAGCAGCTTGTTATGGGATCAGCCCCAGCATTTT.

The chain is built from TRBV28 and TRBJ1-5; TRBD1 is a possible D gene (6 bases). Trimming stripped 5 bases from V and 6 bases from J, with 17 bases between. This CDR3 has 15 amino acids. CDR1 and CDR2 (germline): MDHEN, SYDVKM. The CDR3 is CASSRGGLWVQPQHF. The DNA of the CDR3 is TGTGCCAGCAGTCGTGGGGGGCTATGGGTTCAGCCCCAGCATTTT.

The chain couples TRBV7-9 to TRBJ2-7, with D hard to call. V was pared by 3 bases and J by 4 bases, with 13 bases between. The V gene's germline CDR1 is SEHNR and CDR2 FQNEAQ (reference sequence). This CDR3 has 14 residues. This CDR3 is CASSLAGERYEQYF. CDR3 bases: TGTGCCAGCAGCTTGGCAGGCGAACGTTACGAGCAGTACTTC.

The table lists this clone with a few counts. V usage is TRBV27 and J usage is TRBJ1-5; D may be TRBD1 (5 bases). Between the trimmed V and J ends, which lost 5 bases and 2 bases, there was a span of 22 bases. This CDR3 is 18 amino acids long. Germline CDR1 is MNHEY and CDR2 is SMNVEV (reference sequence). For the CDR3, the DNA is TGTGCCAGCAGTCACACCCGGGGGGGGTCGATTGGCAATCAGCCCCAGCATTTT. This sequence encodes CASSHTRGGSIGNQPQHF.

The chain carries TRBV19 and TRBJ1-5; D is unresolved. V lost 2 bases, J lost 4 bases, and 9 bases lay in between. Germline V gene lookup returns CDR1 LNHDA and CDR2 SQIVND (reference sequence). The CDR3 spans 14 residues. The CDR3 nucleotides are TGTGCCAGTAGTATATTAGGGCTAAATCAGCCCCAGCATTTT. Translating gives CASSILGLNQPQHF. Supplemented by reference TRBV19 and TRBJ1-5, the full variable domain reads DGGITQSPKYLFRKEGQNVTLSCEQNLNHDAMYWYRQDPGQGLRLIYYSQIVNDFQKGDIAEGYSVSREKKESFPLTVTSAQKNPTAFYLCASSILGLNQPQHFGDGTRLSIL.

For the CDR3, the DNA is TGTGCCAGTAGTCGGGACAGATACAATGAGCAGTTCTTC. This gives the protein CASSRDRYNEQFF. This chain joins TRBV19 and TRBJ2-1; the match to TRBD1 covers 7 bases. This CDR3 spans 13 amino acids. The junction had 2 bases not matched to a gene; V was cut back by 5 bases and J by 4 bases. CDR1 and CDR2 from the germline V gene are LNHDA and SQIVND (reference sequence).

The V and J genes are TRBV11-3 and TRBJ2-1, with D perhaps being TRBD1 or TRBD2 (6 bases each). V was shortened by 1 base and J by 6 bases, with 13 bases between the two germline ends. CDR3 length equals 15 residues. CDR1 SGHNT and CDR2 YENEEA come from the germline V gene. The CDR3 DNA reads TGTGCCAGCAGCTTAGGGGGGGCAGGTCCCAATGAGCAGTTCTTC. It translates to CASSLGGAGPNEQFF.

This chain joins TRBV7-9 and TRBJ2-7; TRBD2 matches 10 bases. The V and J ends lost 6 bases and 6 bases, in that order; junction bases with no gene match: 11. This CDR3 contains 15 residues. CDR1 is SEHNR and CDR2 is FQNEAQ in the germline V gene (reference sequence). DNA for the CDR3: TGTGCCAGCAGACCCCCGGGACTAGCGCGTTTCGAGCAGTACTTC. Amino acids: CASRPPGLARFEQYF. Full variable domain (outside the CDR3, taken from reference TRBV7-9 and TRBJ2-7): DTGVSQNPRHKITKRGQNVTFRCDPISEHNRLYWYRQTLGQGPEFLTYFQNEAQLEKSRLLSDRFSAERPKGSFSTLEIQRTEQGDSAMYLCASRPPGLARFEQYFGPGTRLTVT.

The genes are TRBV7-9 and TRBJ2-5; D unresolved. There are 14 residues in the CDR3. Trimming left V 1 base short and J 5 bases short, with 11 bases between. Per germline, CDR1 SEHNR and CDR2 FQNEAQ (reference sequence). CDR3 sequence: CASSLDKSGETQYF. CDR3 DNA: TGTGCCAGCAGCTTAGATAAGTCCGGGGAGACCCAGTACTTC.

The chain carries TRBV28 and TRBJ2-5; D gene uncertain. CDR1 and CDR2 from the germline V gene are MDHEN and SYDVKM. V lost 6 bases and J 1 base, leaving 9 bases between the germline ends. This CDR3 contains 13 residues. The CDR3 region is CASRGAIQETQYF. CDR3 in DNA: TGTGCCAGCAGAGGAGCGATCCAAGAGACCCAGTACTTC.

The chain uses TRBV11-1 and TRBJ2-3; 7 bases are a match to TRBD2. Per germline, CDR1 SGHAT and CDR2 FQDESV (reference sequence). Losses at the gene ends were 5 bases for V and 1 base for J; bases not matched to a gene: 3. The CDR3 runs 14 residues. The CDR3: CASSKGLGTDTQYF. The CDR3 DNA reads as TGTGCCAGCAGCAAAGGACTAGGCACAGATACGCAGTATTTT.

This chain joins TRBV27 and TRBJ2-7; 11 nucleotides match TRBD1. Per germline, CDR1 MNHEY and CDR2 SMNVEV (reference sequence). The V and J ends lost 4 bases and 7 bases, in that order; junction bases with no gene match: 9. The CDR3 covers 15 residues. The CDR3 DNA reads TGTGCCAGCAGTTACGAGGGACAGGGGGGCCGGGAGCAGTACTTC. Protein: CASSYEGQGGREQYF.

The chain is built from TRBV6-6 and TRBJ1-4; tentative D call: TRBD1 (5 bases). The CDR3 runs to 12 residues. Germline CDR1 and CDR2: MNHNY and SVGAGI (reference sequence). In DNA form, the CDR3 reads TGTGCTTGCGGGGGAACTAATGAAAAACTGTTTTTT. It codes for CACGGTNEKLFF.

The gene calls are TRBV2 and TRBJ2-3; D could derive from TRBD1 or TRBD2 (5 bases each). This CDR3 is 18 amino acids long. Germline CDR1 and CDR2: SNHLY and FYNNEI. V was shortened by 6 bases and J by 2 bases, with 24 bases between the two germline ends. DNA of the CDR3: TGTGCCAGCAGCCCCCTTTGGGCGGATGGGGGTACCACAGATACGCAGTATTTT. Protein: CASSPLWADGGTTDTQYF.

The gene calls are TRBV28 and TRBJ1-1; D gene uncertain. V dropped 4 bases and J dropped 0 bases, with 9 bases sitting between them. The V gene's germline CDR1 is MDHEN and CDR2 SYDVKM. CDR3 length: 14 residues. The chain's CDR3 is CASSWSPVNTEAFF. In DNA form, the CDR3 reads TGTGCCAGCAGTTGGTCACCGGTGAACACTGAAGCTTTCTTT.

V gene TRBV19 combines with J gene TRBJ2-2; no reliable D call. Germline assignment: CDR1 LNHDA and CDR2 SQIVND (reference sequence). This CDR3 is 11 amino acids long. Trimming removed 10 bases from V and 3 bases from J, with 6 bases in between. This CDR3 reads CATLDTGELFF. DNA for the CDR3: TGTGCCACCCTGGACACCGGGGAGCTGTTTTTT.

This chain joins TRBV6-5 and TRBJ1-4; D might be TRBD1 (6 bases). The germline gives CDR1 MNHEY, CDR2 SVGAGI. The CDR3 length is 15 residues. The V end was cut by 1 base, the J end by 8 bases, with 14 bases between. The CDR3 DNA reads as TGTGCCAGCAGTTACTTCCGGGGGGCCGGGGAAAAACTGTTTTTT. Translated: CASSYFRGAGEKLFF.

This chain joins TRBV5-4 and TRBJ2-2, with D possibly being TRBD2 (5 bases). The CDR3 contains 13 residues. V dropped 0 bases and J dropped 5 bases, with 5 bases sitting between them. Germline values: CDR1 SGHNT, CDR2 YYREEE (reference sequence). This CDR3 is CASSLGGTGELFF. CDR3 nucleotide sequence: TGTGCCAGCAGCTTGGGCGGGACCGGGGAGCTGTTTTTT.

V and J are TRBV18 and TRBJ2-5, with 10 bases identical to TRBD2. The ends lost 0 bases at V and 0 bases at J; junction bases unmatched: 1. Germline V CDR1 and CDR2: KGHSH, LQKENI. CDR3 size: 16 residues. The CDR3 coding sequence is TGTGCCAGCTCACCACCGGGACTAGCGCACCAAGAGACCCAGTACTTC. This codes for CASSPPGLAHQETQYF.